This T cell receptor (beta chain) was recovered during a study of blood T cell repertoires in COVID-19. Study as a whole: PBMCs, B-cell-depleted T cells, or T cells were the source of the cDNA or gDNA that made up the material.

Generated by immunoSEQ multiplex PCR, the TCRdb table keeps only in-frame clones and is missing some. The sample holds under 300,000 clones, more than 75% seen once. CDR3 length: 14 amino acids. In germline, CDR1 is MNHEY, CDR2 SVGAGI. V dropped 6 bases and J dropped 7; count of bases not matched to a gene: 8. This clone was picked up one time. The V call is TRBV6-5, the J call TRBJ2-2; TRBD2 matches 7 bases. Material: PBMCs or T cells enriched from blood (not recorded which). The sequence was obtained from a woman in her forties with acute COVID-19. In nucleotides, the CDR3 is TGTGCCAGCAGGCGGGAGACCCTAGGCGGGGAGCTGTTTTTT. The encoded protein is CASRRETLGGELFF.